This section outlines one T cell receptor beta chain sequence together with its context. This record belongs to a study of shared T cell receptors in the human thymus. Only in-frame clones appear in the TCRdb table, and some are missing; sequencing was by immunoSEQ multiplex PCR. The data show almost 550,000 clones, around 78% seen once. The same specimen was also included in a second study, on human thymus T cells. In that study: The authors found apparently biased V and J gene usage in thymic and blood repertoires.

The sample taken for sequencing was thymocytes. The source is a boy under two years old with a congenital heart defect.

The CDR3 spells CASSNRGGLEKLFF. CDR3 sequence (DNA): TGTGCCAGCAGTAACAGGGGAGGATTGGAAAAACTGTTTTTT. V is TRBV25-1 and J is TRBJ1-4; 7 positions match TRBD1. V shed 5 bases, J shed 8 bases, and the junction held 8 bases outside the gene matches. CDR1 is MGHDK, CDR2 SYGVNS, per germline. This CDR3 is built from 14 residues.